Included here is one TCR beta chain sequence, with context. The antigen is not known. Each donor had around 10 milliliters of peripheral blood drawn. Extractions gave at least 5.5 micrograms of total RNA per sample. This sample is part of a study of blood T cells in healthy people across ages. Study-level results: Aged donors had fewer naive CD4+ cells and lower diversity than long-lived donors. Naive and antigen-experienced cells could not be conclusively compared, given unsorted PBMCs.

A sample-barcoded 5' primer and a J-beta primer mix were used in a second PCR of roughly 6 to 11 cycles. TCRdb reprocessed the 5' RACE reads with MiXCR, giving one entry per CDR3 protein. The profile shows some 1.5 million distinct CDR3 sequences, about 45% of them singletons. Sequencing used blood. The receptor's source is a woman younger than 35 in good health.

The CDR3 sequence: CASSGRGTSGITIYEQYF. CDR3 coding DNA: TGCGCCAGCAGCGGTCGGGGGACTAGCGGGATTACCATCTACGAGCAGTACTTC. This chain uses TRBV5-1 with TRBJ2-7, with 13 positions matching TRBD2. The CDR3 consists of 18 residues. V dropped 4 bases and J dropped 3; count of bases not matched to a gene: 13. The germline V gene has CDR1 SGHRS and CDR2 YFSETQ.